This is a list of T cell receptor beta chains from one sample in a study of shared clonotypes between healthy human individuals. Libraries were prepared by immunoSEQ multiplex PCR; TCRdb keeps only in-frame clonotypes and omits some of them. The data hold approximately 2.4 million clones, with roughly 95% observed a single time. Sequencing used naive CD4+ T cells sorted from blood. These receptors originate from a young man in good health. Both conserved end residues are part of each CDR3. The D gene is left open where the match is weak. Clone size is shown for a subset of rows, as once, few, many or a class of expanded clone.

V,size,D,J,CDR3,DNA
TRBV5-1,once,.,TRBJ1-5,CASSFETGSNQPQHF,TGCGCCAGCAGCTTTGAAACAGGGAGCAATCAGCCCCAGCATTTT
TRBV9,.,TRBD1,TRBJ2-2,CASSVDDRGNTGELFF,TGTGCCAGCAGCGTAGACGACAGGGGGAACACCGGGGAGCTGTTTTTT
TRBV19,.,TRBD2,TRBJ2-7,CASSIRLGLADYEQYF,TGTGCCAGTAGTATACGACTGGGACTAGCGGATTACGAGCAGTACTTC
TRBV7-2,once,TRBD2,TRBJ2-3,CASSPASSGGTDTQYF,TGTGCCAGCAGCCCAGCTTCTAGCGGTGGCACAGATACGCAGTATTTT
TRBV7-9,.,TRBD2,TRBJ2-1,CASSLSLAGEDEQFF,TGTGCCAGCAGCTTATCACTAGCGGGAGAGGATGAGCAGTTCTTC
TRBV9,.,TRBD1,TRBJ1-2,CASSASPGTGVLGYTF,TGTGCCAGCAGCGCAAGTCCAGGGACAGGGGTATTGGGCTACACCTTC
TRBV18,.,.,TRBJ2-1,CASSPSVYNEQFF,TGTGCCAGCTCACCGTCGGTATACAATGAGCAGTTCTTC
TRBV7-9,.,TRBD1,TRBJ2-3,CASRRGPAADTQYF,TGTGCCAGCAGAAGGGGGCCCGCGGCAGATACGCAGTATTTT
TRBV29-1,.,TRBD1,TRBJ1-1,CSVDNRGNTEAFF,TGCAGCGTTGATAACAGGGGTAACACTGAAGCTTTCTTT
TRBV11-2,.,TRBD2,TRBJ2-7,CASSLTSGTYEQYF,TGTGCCAGCAGCTTGACTAGCGGCACCTACGAGCAGTACTTC
TRBV18,.,TRBD2,TRBJ2-5,CASSPPGRAETQYF,TGTGCCAGCTCACCCCCTGGGAGGGCGGAGACCCAGTACTTC
TRBV5-4,.,TRBD1,TRBJ2-7,CASSPGQVKEQYF,TGTGCCAGCAGCCCTGGACAGGTCAAGGAGCAGTACTTC
TRBV18,.,TRBD2,TRBJ2-7,CASSRGTSGSNEQYF,TGTGCCAGCTCACGGGGGACTAGCGGGAGTAACGAGCAGTACTTC
TRBV7-2,.,.,TRBJ2-4,CASTLGQIKNIQYF,TGTGCCAGCACCCTGGGACAAATAAAAAACATTCAGTACTTC
TRBV6-5,.,TRBD1,TRBJ1-5,CASSSTGERQPQHF,TGTGCCAGCAGTTCGACAGGGGAGAGGCAGCCCCAGCATTTT
TRBV6-6,.,TRBD1,TRBJ1-2,CASTRDRADTGTF,TGTGCCAGCACCCGGGACAGGGCAGATACCGGCACCTTC
TRBV19,.,.,TRBJ2-7,CASSIRLKVEQYF,TGTGCCAGTAGTATCAGACTAAAGGTTGAGCAGTACTTC
TRBV6-6,.,.,TRBJ1-5,CASSYFPDQPQHF,TGTGCCAGCAGTTACTTCCCAGATCAGCCCCAGCATTTT
TRBV12-5,once,.,TRBJ2-7,CASGLMDGGYEQYF,TGTGCTAGTGGTTTGATGGACGGTGGCTACGAGCAGTACTTC
TRBV11-2,.,TRBD1,TRBJ1-5,CASSLGGTGLNQPQHF,TGTGCCAGCAGCTTAGGGGGGACAGGGCTCAATCAGCCCCAGCATTTT
TRBV18,.,.,TRBJ2-4,CASSPGVLAKNIQYF,TGTGCCAGCTCACCAGGGGTACTAGCCAAAAACATTCAGTACTTC
TRBV28,.,.,TRBJ1-2,CAGAGVSEGYTF,TGTGCCGGAGCAGGGGTCTCCGAGGGCTACACCTTC
TRBV7-2,.,TRBD2,TRBJ2-3,CASSFISAGGPTDTQYF,TGTGCCAGCAGCTTTATTAGTGCGGGAGGGCCTACAGATACGCAGTATTTT
TRBV2,.,.,TRBJ2-7,CASTSGEGEQYF,TGTGCCAGCACCTCAGGGGAAGGCGAGCAGTACTTC
TRBV30,.,.,TRBJ1-1,CAWGRQDLNTEAFF,TGTGCCTGGGGAAGACAGGACCTGAACACTGAAGCTTTCTTT
TRBV2,.,.,TRBJ1-6,CAGGSNLLNSPLHF,TGTGCCGGGGGATCCAACCTTCTTAATTCACCCCTCCACTTT
TRBV6-6,.,.,TRBJ2-1,CASSLTVEGEQFF,TGTGCCAGCAGTCTTACCGTCGAGGGGGAGCAGTTCTTC
TRBV18,.,TRBD1,TRBJ1-1,CASSRDRANTEAFF,TGTGCCAGCTCACGGGACAGAGCTAACACTGAAGCTTTCTTT
TRBV11-1,.,TRBD2,TRBJ2-5,CASSSGLEQQETQYF,TGTGCCAGCAGCTCGGGACTAGAACAACAAGAGACCCAGTACTTC
TRBV25-1,.,.,TRBJ2-1,CASSENQRYNEQFF,TGTGCCAGCAGCGAGAATCAGCGTTACAATGAGCAGTTCTTC
TRBV5-6,.,TRBD1,TRBJ2-1,CASSLKGQSYNEQFF,TGTGCCAGCAGCTTGAAGGGACAGTCTTACAATGAGCAGTTCTTC
TRBV28,.,.,TRBJ2-7,CASSIQGFEQYF,TGTGCCAGCAGCATACAGGGTTTCGAGCAGTACTTC
TRBV28,.,.,TRBJ2-5,CASNHLAPGGQETQYF,TGTGCCAGCAACCACCTAGCCCCCGGGGGCCAAGAGACCCAGTACTTC
TRBV10-3,once,.,TRBJ1-4,CAISEQGRNPTNEKLFF,TGTGCCATCAGTGAACAGGGAAGAAATCCCACTAATGAAAAACTGTTTTTT
TRBV25-1,.,TRBD2,TRBJ2-4,CASSTAGGSKIAKNIQYF,TGTGCCAGCAGTACGGCGGGGGGCTCTAAGATAGCCAAAAACATTCAGTACTTC